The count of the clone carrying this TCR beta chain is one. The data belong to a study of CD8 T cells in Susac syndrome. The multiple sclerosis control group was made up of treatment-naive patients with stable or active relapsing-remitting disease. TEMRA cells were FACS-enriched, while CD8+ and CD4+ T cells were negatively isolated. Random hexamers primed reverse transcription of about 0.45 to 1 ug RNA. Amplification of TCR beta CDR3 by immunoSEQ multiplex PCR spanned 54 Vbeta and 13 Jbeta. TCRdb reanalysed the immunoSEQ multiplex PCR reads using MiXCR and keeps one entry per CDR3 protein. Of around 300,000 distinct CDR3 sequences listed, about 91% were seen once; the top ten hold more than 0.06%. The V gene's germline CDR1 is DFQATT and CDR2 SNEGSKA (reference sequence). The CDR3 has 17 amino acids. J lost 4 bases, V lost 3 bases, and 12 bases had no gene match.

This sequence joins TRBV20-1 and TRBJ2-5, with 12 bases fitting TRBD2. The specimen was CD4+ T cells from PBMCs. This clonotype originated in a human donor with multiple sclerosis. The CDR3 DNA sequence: TGCAGTGCTAGGGATTCGACTAGCGGGGGCCAGGGAGAGACCCAGTACTTC. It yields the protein CSARDSTSGGQGETQYF.